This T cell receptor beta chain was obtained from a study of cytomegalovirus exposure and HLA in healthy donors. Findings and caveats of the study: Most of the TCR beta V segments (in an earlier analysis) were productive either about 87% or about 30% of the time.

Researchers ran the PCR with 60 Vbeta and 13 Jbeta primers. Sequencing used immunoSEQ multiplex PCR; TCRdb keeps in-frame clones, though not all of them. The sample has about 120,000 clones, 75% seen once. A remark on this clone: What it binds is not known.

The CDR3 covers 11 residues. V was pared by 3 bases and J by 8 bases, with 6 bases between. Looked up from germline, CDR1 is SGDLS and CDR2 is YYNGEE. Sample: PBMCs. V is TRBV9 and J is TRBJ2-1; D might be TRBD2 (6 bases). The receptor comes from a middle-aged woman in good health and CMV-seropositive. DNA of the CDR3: TGTGCCAGCAGCGGGGGGGATGAGCAGTTCTTC. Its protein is CASSGGDEQFF.